The 28 T cell receptor beta chains in this list originate from one sample, sequenced in a study of OX40 agonist ivuxolimab in advanced cancers. The library was obtained by the immunoSEQ multiplex PCR assay. The clones in this table, taken by TCRdb from immuneACCESS, are in-frame only. Not every clone is retained; where verified, under half of the shortfall comes from an unresolved V gene, and the cause of the rest is unknown. Counted in this sample were 98,000 or so clones; about 91% of them appeared once. The ten largest make up 2% to 3% of the sample. The source material was CD4+ or CD8+ T cells sorted from blood, sampled in a trial of the OX40 agonist ivuxolimab. These receptors all stem from an adult with an advanced solid tumor such as melanoma, head and neck, liver or kidney cancer.

The J gene is TRBJ2-2, the V gene TRBV5-1; possible D gene TRBD2, 6 bases. Germline V lookup: CDR1 SGHRS, CDR2 YFSETQ. The CDR3 spans 15 residues. V was pared by 5 bases and J by 4 bases, with 15 bases between. In nucleotides, the CDR3 is TGCGCCAGCAGGTCGGGACTTTGGGGCACCGGGGAGCTGTTTTTT. It specifies CASRSGLWGTGELFF.

The chain combines TRBV30 with TRBJ2-1, with D possibly being TRBD2 (7 bases). Germline assignment: CDR1 GTSNPN and CDR2 SVGIG (reference sequence). With 4 bases removed from V and 8 bases from J, the gap between germline ends came to 12 bases. This CDR3 has 12 amino acids. This chain's CDR3 is CAWTRGGDEQFF. Written as DNA, the CDR3 is TGTGCCTGGACTAGGGGGGGCGATGAGCAGTTCTTC.

V usage is TRBV6-6 and J usage is TRBJ1-4; no definite D call. Deletions cut 2 bases from V and 7 bases from J, with 2 bases between. The CDR3 runs to 11 residues. The germline gives CDR1 MNHNY, CDR2 SVGAGI (reference sequence). The CDR3 DNA reads TGTGCCAGCAGTTACCTTGAAAAACTGTTTTTT. It translates to CASSYLEKLFF.

V is TRBV11-2 and J is TRBJ2-1; 8 positions agree with TRBD2. The CDR3 sequence is 15 residues long. V shed 3 bases, J shed 0 bases, and the junction held 1 base outside the gene matches. The germline V gene encodes CDR1 SGHAT and CDR2 FQNNGV. In DNA form, the CDR3 reads TGTGCCAGCAGCTTTCGGGAGGGCTCCTACAATGAGCAGTTCTTC. This sequence encodes CASSFREGSYNEQFF. Full variable domain (missing parts from reference TRBV11-2 and TRBJ2-1): EAGVAQSPRYKIIEKRQSVAFWCNPISGHATLYWYQQILGQGPKLLIQFQNNGVVDDSQLPKDRFSAERLKGVDSTLKIQPAKLEDSAVYLCASSFREGSYNEQFFGPGTRLTVL.

The chain uses TRBV11-1 and TRBJ2-7; either TRBD1 or TRBD2 may fit D (5 bases each). The CDR3 loop spans 16 amino acids. V lost 5 bases to trimming and J lost 1 base, with 18 bases between them. The V gene's germline CDR1 is SGHAT and CDR2 FQDESV (reference sequence). Here the CDR3 reads CASSPTTGDASYEQYF. The DNA for the CDR3 is TGTGCCAGCAGCCCCACGACTGGGGACGCTTCCTACGAGCAGTACTTC.

V gene TRBV28 combines with J gene TRBJ1-2; 7 bases fit TRBD1. Losses at the gene ends were 6 bases for V and 5 bases for J; bases not matched to a gene: 6. Germline CDR1 MDHEN, CDR2 SYDVKM. CDR3 size: 13 residues. The CDR3 nucleotides read TGTGCCAGCAGCCTGCAGGACAGGTATGGCTACACCTTC. It yields the protein CASSLQDRYGYTF.

The chain carries TRBV28 and TRBJ2-7; D is possibly TRBD1 (6 bases). Trimming took 6 bases from V and 3 from J, leaving 12 bases between them. This CDR3 region has 13 residues. Germline loops: CDR1 MDHEN, CDR2 SYDVKM. The CDR3 region is CASSLTGNYEQYF. CDR3 DNA: TGTGCCAGCAGCTTGACAGGAAACTACGAGCAGTACTTC.

The rearrangement links TRBV6-6 to TRBJ2-2; possible D gene TRBD2, 5 bases. The CDR3 is made up of 13 amino acids. Looked up from germline, CDR1 is MNHNY and CDR2 is SVGAGI (reference sequence). V lost 6 bases and J lost 10, with 15 bases in between. The CDR3, as DNA: TGTGCCAGCAGCCCGATCGGGGAAGCGGAGCTGTTTTTT. Its translation is CASSPIGEAELFF.

This rearrangement joins TRBV28 to TRBJ2-7; TRBD1 matches 10 bases. This CDR3 region has 16 residues. Unmatched junction bases numbered 8, after V lost 6 bases and J lost 0 bases. Germline CDR1 is MDHEN and CDR2 is SYDVKM. The CDR3 loop is CASSYTGTGVSYEQYF. The CDR3 nucleotides read TGTGCCAGCAGCTATACCGGGACAGGGGTCTCCTACGAGCAGTACTTC.

This clone has just a few counts. This chain connects TRBV15 to TRBJ2-3, with 7 bases lining up with TRBD1. CDR3 length equals 15 residues. Germline trimming cut 4 bases from V and 2 bases from J; bases unmatched to any gene: 6. Germline V CDR1 and CDR2: LNHNV, YYDKDF (reference sequence). Here the CDR3 DNA reads TGTGCCACCAGCAAGCAAGGGGGCCTCACAGATACGCAGTATTTT. Translating gives CATSKQGGLTDTQYF.

The chain couples TRBV25-1 to TRBJ2-3; D remains unclear. This CDR3 spans 13 amino acids. Trimming stripped 1 base from V and 4 bases from J, with 6 bases between. Germline values: CDR1 MGHDK, CDR2 SYGVNS. Here the CDR3 DNA reads TGTGCCAGCAGTGAATGGGTCTCAGATACGCAGTATTTT. As protein: CASSEWVSDTQYF.

V gene TRBV23-1 combines with J gene TRBJ2-7; 8 bases match TRBD1. TRBV23-1 carries the ORF label, with uncertain function. J gave up 3 bases and V 0 bases, and 4 bases lay outside the gene matches. The CDR3 contains 15 residues. The CDR3 DNA is TGCGCCAGCAGTCAATCGACAGGGGACGTCTACGAGCAGTACTTC. Its protein product is CASSQSTGDVYEQYF.

The gene calls are TRBV30 and TRBJ1-2; D gene uncertain. The germline gives CDR1 GTSNPN, CDR2 SVGIG (reference sequence). V shed 8 bases and J shed 3 bases, with 13 bases lying between them. The CDR3 spans 12 residues. Here the CDR3 DNA reads TGTGCCATACCCGGAGTTTACTATGGCTACACCTTC. It yields the protein CAIPGVYYGYTF.

With respect to this clone: Relative to the germline gene, one junction end is altered; a read error may explain this. This sequence joins TRBV28 and TRBJ2-7, with TRBD1 identical over 9 bases. The CDR3 is 14 residues long. Germline CDR1 reads MDHEN; CDR2 reads SYDVKM. For the CDR3, the DNA is TGTGCCACCAGTACAGGGGGCTCACTTTACGAGCAGTACTTC. Translation gives CATSTGGSLYEQYF.

The chain is built from TRBV7-9 and TRBJ2-7, with D maybe TRBD2 (6 bases). The CDR3 has 14 amino acids. Trimming left V 1 base short and J 6 bases short, with 13 bases between. CDR1 and CDR2 from the germline V gene are SEHNR and FQNEAQ (reference sequence). CDR3 DNA: TGTGCCAGCAGCTTAGGGCCGGGGGTCGGCGAGCAGTACTTC. It codes for CASSLGPGVGEQYF.

The chain recombines TRBV18 with TRBJ2-7; TRBD1 might be the D (6 bases). The CDR3 is 13 amino acids. The germline V gene encodes CDR1 KGHSH and CDR2 LQKENI. V lost 4 bases, J lost 7 bases, and 14 bases lay in between. The CDR3 region has the DNA TGTGCCAGCTCACTGACGACAGGTCCTGAGCAGTACTTC. It yields the protein CASSLTTGPEQYF.

The table lists this clone with a few counts. The chain combines TRBV9 with TRBJ2-3; D unresolved. The V and J ends lost 2 bases and 0 bases respectively, with 4 bases between them. The CDR3 runs to 13 residues. Germline V gene data show CDR1 as SGDLS and CDR2 as YYNGEE. The CDR3 DNA reads TGTGCCAGCAGCGTGGGGAGCACAGATACGCAGTATTTT. It specifies CASSVGSTDTQYF.

This clone was counted once. V usage is TRBV28 and J usage is TRBJ2-7, with 9 bases aligning to TRBD1. Trimming cost V 4 bases and J 0 bases; bases outside gene matches: 16. From germline, CDR1 is MDHEN and CDR2 SYDVKM. The length of the CDR3 is 19 residues. This chain's CDR3 is CASSSTGGAPFASSYEQYF. Written as DNA, the CDR3 is TGTGCCAGCAGTTCCACAGGGGGCGCCCCCTTCGCGAGCTCCTACGAGCAGTACTTC.

The genes are TRBV30 and TRBJ1-6; tentative D call: TRBD1 (6 bases). The CDR3 sequence is 14 residues long. Trimming cost V 0 bases and J 10 bases, with 13 bases left between them. Germline CDR1 and CDR2: GTSNPN and SVGIG (reference sequence). CDR3 sequence reads: CAWSVLDRTSPLHF. The CDR3 DNA follows: TGTGCCTGGAGTGTACTAGACAGGACCTCACCCCTCCACTTT.

V gene TRBV7-2 combines with J gene TRBJ2-3; the D is unclear. Germline lookup yields CDR1 SGHTA and CDR2 FQGNSA. The CDR3 loop spans 14 amino acids. The V end lost 2 bases, the J end lost 4 bases, and 10 bases lay between the germline ends. CDR3 bases: TGTGCCAGCAGCTTATCCGGTTTTCCAGATACGCAGTATTTT. It is translated as CASSLSGFPDTQYF.

The gene calls are TRBV28 and TRBJ2-7; possibly TRBD1 for D (5 bases). V lost 5 bases and J lost 6, with 11 bases in between. This CDR3 has 12 residues. Germline assignment: CDR1 MDHEN and CDR2 SYDVKM. The DNA for the CDR3 is TGTGCCAGCAGTCAGGGTCGAGGCGAGCAGTACTTC. Its protein product is CASSQGRGEQYF.

The CDR3 DNA is TGTGCCAGCAGCTTATCGGCGGGCATCCGAAAGGCCGGGGAGCTGTTTTTT. Encoded protein: CASSLSAGIRKAGELFF. The genes are TRBV7-2 and TRBJ2-2, with TRBD2 as a possible D gene (5 bases). The CDR3 is 17 residues long. V dropped 2 bases and J dropped 6 bases, with 19 bases sitting between them. Germline loops: CDR1 SGHTA, CDR2 FQGNSA.

J is TRBJ2-7 and V is TRBV28, with 11 positions matching TRBD2. Germline V gene data show CDR1 as MDHEN and CDR2 as SYDVKM. V shed 4 bases and J 2 bases; nucleotides not matched to a gene: 4. The CDR3 is made up of 15 amino acids. The CDR3 spells CASSSLTSGTYEQYF. The CDR3 DNA reads as TGTGCCAGCAGTTCCCTGACTAGCGGGACCTACGAGCAGTACTTC.

This clone was recorded only once. The rearrangement uses TRBV6-1 and TRBJ1-3; D is undetermined. Germline loops: CDR1 MNHNS, CDR2 SASEGT. The CDR3 spans 14 residues. V gave up 8 bases and J gave up 8 bases, with 19 bases separating them. CDR3 residues: CASSDLLGSYTIYF. The CDR3 bases are TGTGCCAGCTCCGACCTACTCGGCTCCTACACCATATATTTT.

The genes are TRBV29-1 and TRBJ2-1; unclear D gene. Trimming removed 4 bases from V and 1 base from J, with 14 bases in between. The germline gives CDR1 SQVTM, CDR2 ANQGSEA. This CDR3 spans 15 amino acids. CDR3 region: CSVAFQVKSYNEQFF. In DNA, the CDR3 is TGCAGCGTTGCGTTTCAGGTAAAGTCCTACAATGAGCAGTTCTTC.

The chain uses TRBV7-2 and TRBJ2-3, with 9 bases fitting TRBD2. V lost 5 bases, J lost 3 bases, and 12 bases stayed unmatched. CDR1 is SGHTA, CDR2 FQGNSA, per germline. This CDR3 has 17 amino acids. Here the CDR3 reads CASSPRFAGGGTDTQYF. For the CDR3, the DNA is TGTGCCAGCAGCCCTAGATTTGCGGGAGGGGGGACAGATACGCAGTATTTT.

The chain uses TRBV6-1 and TRBJ1-1; D may be TRBD1 (5 bases). Trimming shortened V by 5 bases and J by 4 bases, and 14 bases separated the two germline ends. Per the germline V gene, CDR1 is MNHNS and CDR2 is SASEGT. The CDR3 length is 14 residues. CDR3 nucleotides: TGTGCCAGCAGTAAGGGGCCAGCGGGCACTGAAGCTTTCTTT. Protein sequence: CASSKGPAGTEAFF.

The chain combines TRBV2 with TRBJ2-7; TRBD1 matches 9 bases. The CDR3 runs 15 residues. The J segment lost 0 bases and the V segment lost 1 base, leaving 1 base of the junction unmatched. Germline V gene lookup returns CDR1 SNHLY and CDR2 FYNNEI. In nucleotides, the CDR3 is TGTGCCAGCAGTGAAGAGGGACAGGGCTCCTACGAGCAGTACTTC. This codes for CASSEEGQGSYEQYF.